The 24 T cell receptor beta chains in this list originate from one sample, sequenced in a study of cytomegalovirus exposure and HLA in healthy donors. The repertoire was sequenced with immunoSEQ multiplex PCR; TCRdb's copy has only in-frame clones and lacks some. This table has around 52,000 clones, just over 90% appearing once. The specimen sequenced was PBMCs. All receptors come from a woman younger than 30 in good health and CMV-seronegative.

The sample holds a few counts of this clone. The CDR3: CASSFPRGDMEAFF. CDR3 coding DNA: TGTGCCAGCAGCTTCCCCCGGGGGGATATGGAAGCTTTCTTT. The gene calls are TRBV7-6 and TRBJ1-1, with D possibly matching TRBD1 (5 bases). The CDR3 contains 14 residues. Germline V CDR1 and CDR2: SGHVS, FNYEAQ. The V and J ends lost 3 bases and 8 bases respectively, with 16 bases between them.

The J gene is TRBJ2-1, the V gene TRBV18, with D uncertain. The CDR3 is made up of 13 amino acids. Trimming stripped 0 bases from V and 5 bases from J, with 5 bases between. Germline CDR1 KGHSH, CDR2 LQKENI. The CDR3 DNA sequence: TGTGCCAGCTCACCACCCAACAACAATGAGCAGTTCTTC. It encodes CASSPPNNNEQFF.

V is TRBV5-8 and J is TRBJ2-7; a possible D gene is TRBD1 (5 bases). The CDR3 covers 12 residues. Trimming left V 4 bases short and J 10 bases short, with 15 bases between. CDR1 is SGHTS, CDR2 YDEGEE, per germline. The CDR3 coding sequence is TGTGCCAGCAGCAGGCCTTTAAGGGGACAGTACGTC. Residues: CASSRPLRGQYV.

The rearrangement links TRBV2 to TRBJ1-4; D may be TRBD1 (5 bases). V was pared by 8 bases and J by 6 bases, with 13 bases between. Germline CDR1 reads SNHLY; CDR2 reads FYNNEI. This CDR3 comprises 13 residues. The CDR3 DNA is TGTGCCAGCCAGCGGGGCTCGGATGAAAAACTGTTTTTT. The encoded protein is CASQRGSDEKLFF.

The gene calls are TRBV19 and TRBJ2-2; 7 nucleotides align to TRBD1. The V and J ends lost 3 bases and 3 bases, in that order; junction bases with no gene match: 10. CDR1 is LNHDA and CDR2 is SQIVND in the germline V gene (reference sequence). The CDR3 length is 17 residues. This CDR3 reads CASSIGAYRGYTGELFF. In DNA, the CDR3 is TGTGCCAGTAGTATTGGGGCATACAGGGGTTACACCGGGGAGCTGTTTTTT. Full variable domain (missing parts from reference TRBV19 and TRBJ2-2): DGGITQSPKYLFRKEGQNVTLSCEQNLNHDAMYWYRQDPGQGLRLIYYSQIVNDFQKGDIAEGYSVSREKKESFPLTVTSAQKNPTAFYLCASSIGAYRGYTGELFFGEGSRLTVL.

The rearrangement uses TRBV2 and TRBJ1-1, with 7 bases that match TRBD1. This CDR3 region has 15 residues. J gave up 4 bases and V 6 bases, and 11 bases lay outside the gene matches. The V gene's germline CDR1 is SNHLY and CDR2 FYNNEI. The CDR3 DNA is TGTGCCAGCAGCGACCGCGGGACAGCAGGCACTGAAGCTTTCTTT. Protein sequence: CASSDRGTAGTEAFF.

V gene TRBV30 combines with J gene TRBJ1-1; D may be TRBD1 (5 bases). Germline CDR1 and CDR2: GTSNPN and SVGIG (reference sequence). The V gene lost 5 bases and the J gene lost 0 bases, with 16 bases spanning the gap. The CDR3 totals 15 residues. Here the CDR3 reads CAWGSSGGLNTEAFF. The CDR3 DNA sequence: TGTGCCTGGGGAAGCTCGGGGGGATTGAACACTGAAGCTTTCTTT.

The CDR3 DNA reads TGTGCCAGCTCCCTCGGACAAGGCTACGAGCAGTACGTC. It translates to CASSLGQGYEQYV. The chain carries TRBV18 and TRBJ2-7, with a weak D call TRBD1 (5 bases). Germline values: CDR1 KGHSH, CDR2 LQKENI. V lost 6 bases and J 3 bases, leaving 12 bases between the germline ends. This CDR3 has 13 amino acids.

The chain joins TRBV19 to TRBJ1-5; TRBD1 is a possible D gene (6 bases). Germline lookup yields CDR1 LNHDA and CDR2 SQIVND (reference sequence). Trimming removed 6 bases from V and 7 bases from J, with 19 bases in between. This CDR3 spans 15 amino acids. The CDR3 loop is CASSRDIPTRQPQHF. The CDR3 DNA follows: TGTGCCAGTAGCCGGGACATCCCGACGAGACAGCCCCAGCATTTT. Full variable domain (missing parts from reference TRBV19 and TRBJ1-5): DGGITQSPKYLFRKEGQNVTLSCEQNLNHDAMYWYRQDPGQGLRLIYYSQIVNDFQKGDIAEGYSVSREKKESFPLTVTSAQKNPTAFYLCASSRDIPTRQPQHFGDGTRLSIL.

V and J are TRBV29-1 and TRBJ1-1; D is unclear. The germline gives CDR1 SQVTM, CDR2 ANQGSEA. The CDR3 runs 13 residues. V shed 2 bases and J shed 6 bases, with 13 bases lying between them. The CDR3 DNA sequence: TGCAGCGTTGAATTCGGGGATATTGCTGAAGCTTTCTTT. It is translated as CSVEFGDIAEAFF.

This sequence joins TRBV13 and TRBJ2-6; D gene unclear. The CDR3 runs 17 residues. Germline V CDR1 and CDR2: PRHDT, FYEKMQ (reference sequence). V lost 0 bases and J 2 bases, leaving 11 bases between the germline ends. The CDR3 nucleotides are TGTGCCAGCAGCTTAGGCATCAAGCTTACTGGGGCCAACGTCCTGACTTTC. Protein sequence: CASSLGIKLTGANVLTF.

The gene calls are TRBV5-4 and TRBJ2-2; 9 bases fit TRBD2. Germline CDR1 reads SGHNT; CDR2 reads YYREEE (reference sequence). This CDR3 region has 16 residues. V was pared by 0 bases and J by 7 bases, with 7 bases of the junction left unmatched. The chain's CDR3 is CASSLASSGTGGELFF. The DNA for the CDR3 is TGTGCCAGCAGCTTGGCTTCTAGCGGGACTGGCGGGGAGCTGTTTTTT.

Worth noting for this clone: Other DNA sequences of this sample code for an identical CDR3. The gene calls are TRBV5-1 and TRBJ2-3, with a tentative D call TRBD2 (6 bases). This CDR3 is 15 amino acids long. V was trimmed by 0 bases and J by 3 bases, leaving 11 bases between them. The germline CDR1 and CDR2 sequences are SGHRS and YFSETQ. The CDR3 sequence is CASSLGGRSTDTQYF. The CDR3 DNA follows: TGCGCCAGCAGCTTGGGTGGGAGGTCAACAGATACGCAGTATTTT.

This chain joins TRBV7-7 and TRBJ2-1, with 12 bases lining up with TRBD2. Germline CDR1 SSHAT, CDR2 FNYEAQ (reference sequence). The V gene end was trimmed by 4 bases and the J gene end by 5 bases; junction bases not matched to a gene: 6. This CDR3 region has 16 residues. The CDR3 is CASSSKLAGGNNEQFF. In DNA, the CDR3 is TGTGCCAGCAGCTCCAAACTAGCGGGAGGAAACAATGAGCAGTTCTTC.

The J gene is TRBJ1-1, the V gene TRBV5-1; TRBD1 might be the D (6 bases). V was shortened by 1 base and J by 5 bases, with 24 bases between the two germline ends. CDR1 and CDR2 (germline): SGHRS, YFSETQ. The CDR3 is 18 amino acids. The CDR3 DNA follows: TGCGCCAGCAGCTTGCAGGGGTCGGCCCACCATCCCTTGACTGAAGCTTTCTTT. This codes for CASSLQGSAHHPLTEAFF.

The table lists this clone with a few counts. The V and J genes are TRBV7-2 and TRBJ1-2; TRBD1 matches 8 bases. The CDR3 totals 15 residues. After removal of 5 bases from V and 4 bases from J, the junction contained 9 bases not matched to a gene. Germline loops: CDR1 SGHTA, CDR2 FQGNSA. CDR3: CASSPRTGWTYGYTF. The CDR3 nucleotides read TGTGCCAGCAGCCCCCGGACAGGGTGGACCTATGGCTACACCTTC. The entire variable domain, with the rest obtained from reference TRBV7-2 and TRBJ1-2, is as follows: GAGVSQSPSNKVTEKGKDVELRCDPISGHTALYWYRQSLGQGLEFLIYFQGNSAPDKSGLPSDRFSAERTGGSVSTLTIQRTQQEDSAVYLCASSPRTGWTYGYTFGSGTRLTVV.

This rearrangement joins TRBV27 to TRBJ2-5, with TRBD2 as a possible D gene (6 bases). CDR3 size: 14 residues. The germline V gene encodes CDR1 MNHEY and CDR2 SMNVEV (reference sequence). Trimming stripped 5 bases from V and 4 bases from J, with 14 bases between. The CDR3 reads CASSDRDFIETQYF. CDR3 nucleotide sequence: TGTGCCAGCAGTGACCGGGACTTCATAGAGACCCAGTACTTC.

The chain couples TRBV7-2 to TRBJ1-4; TRBD1 is a possible D gene (5 bases). This CDR3 comprises 16 residues. Trimming took 0 bases from V and 6 from J, leaving 14 bases between them. Germline CDR1 and CDR2: SGHTA and FQGNSA. The CDR3 region has the DNA TGTGCCAGCAGCTTAGCGCACAACATGGGGCATGAAAAACTGTTTTTT. Amino acid sequence: CASSLAHNMGHEKLFF.

V usage is TRBV2 and J usage is TRBJ2-1, with D perhaps TRBD1 (5 bases). V was trimmed by 2 bases and J by 6 bases, leaving 8 bases between them. Germline CDR1 SNHLY, CDR2 FYNNEI. The CDR3 has 13 amino acids. Here the CDR3 reads CASSEQGLNEQFF. In nucleotides, the CDR3 is TGTGCCAGCAGTGAACAGGGCCTCAATGAGCAGTTCTTC.

This clone was observed once. CDR3 protein: CASSQRLAGVEEQYV. The CDR3 nucleotides are TGTGCCAGCAGTCAAAGACTAGCGGGAGTCGAGGAGCAGTACGTC. The chain uses TRBV27 and TRBJ2-7; the match to TRBD2 covers 12 bases. Trimming took 5 bases from V and 7 from J; bases not matched to a gene: 9. The CDR3 spans 15 residues. CDR1 is MNHEY, CDR2 SMNVEV, per germline (reference sequence).

CDR3 sequence: CASSLPTDTQYF. CDR3 in DNA: TGTGCCAGCAGCCTACCTACAGATACGCAGTATTTT. The chain links TRBV7-3 to TRBJ2-3; D is unresolved. Germline CDR1 SGHTA, CDR2 FQGTGA. CDR3 length equals 12 residues. Trimming took off 5 bases at V and 3 bases at J, with 6 bases between the two ends.

CDR3 residues: CASSDAFGGVYTF. The CDR3 DNA follows: TGTGCCAGCAGCGATGCCTTCGGGGGTGTCTACACCTTC. V gene TRBV5-4 combines with J gene TRBJ1-2, with D possibly matching TRBD1 (5 bases). This CDR3 is 13 amino acids long. Germline V CDR1 and CDR2: SGHNT, YYREEE (reference sequence). Trimming left V 4 bases short and J 10 bases short, with 17 bases between. The variable domain in full, with the rest retrieved from reference TRBV5-4 and TRBJ1-2, is ETGVTQSPTHLIKTRGQQVTLRCSSQSGHNTVSWYQQALGQGPQFIFQYYREEENGRGNFPPRFSGLQFPNYSSELNVNALELDDSALYLCASSDAFGGVYTFGSGTRLTVV.

The chain links TRBV15 to TRBJ1-3, with 8 bases that match TRBD1. The CDR3 is 18 amino acids. V shed 4 bases and J 4 bases; nucleotides not matched to a gene: 15. The germline gives CDR1 LNHNV, CDR2 YYDKDF (reference sequence). This CDR3 reads CATSTPLGQGAGGNTIYF. The CDR3 bases are TGTGCCACCAGCACCCCTTTAGGACAGGGAGCTGGGGGAAACACCATATATTTT.

The chain uses TRBV27 and TRBJ1-4; 8 positions agree with TRBD1. CDR3 length: 14 residues. The germline CDR1 and CDR2 sequences are MNHEY and SMNVEV (reference sequence). Trimming removed 2 bases from V and 6 bases from J; junction bases left unmatched: 2. The CDR3 nucleotides are TGTGCCAGCAGTTTAGGACAGGGCTATGAAAAACTGTTTTTT. It codes for CASSLGQGYEKLFF.